The clone carrying this T cell receptor (beta chain) has a handful of counts. Antigen unknown. These data originate in a study of cytomegalovirus exposure and HLA in healthy donors. The study's findings and limits: Further analysis was carried out later, and it showed several of the most significant clusters appearing linked to common viral pathogens. In a later analysis, DRB1 alleles had the most associated TCRs; HLA-C alleles the fewest. Cytomegalovirus association was listed for approximately 160 TCR beta chains.

This CDR3 comprises 13 residues. Germline V gene lookup returns CDR1 LNHDA and CDR2 SQIVND (reference sequence). V dropped 3 bases and J dropped 5 bases, with 8 bases sitting between them. The PCR was carried out with 60 Vbeta primers and 13 Jbeta primers. Only in-frame clones appear in the TCRdb table, and some are missing; sequencing was by immunoSEQ multiplex PCR. The table shows 200,000 to 250,000 clones, with approximately 81% occurring only once. The sequencing input was PBMCs. The V gene is TRBV19, the J gene TRBJ1-5; D uncertain. The sequence was collected from a woman aged 55-69 years in good health and CMV-seropositive. CDR3 region: CASSISHYQPQHF. The CDR3 DNA reads TGTGCCAGTAGTATCTCCCACTATCAGCCCCAGCATTTT.